This T cell receptor (beta chain) was obtained from a study of cytomegalovirus exposure and HLA in healthy donors. Study results and limitations: Later on, an analysis tied around 17,000 TCR beta sequences to HLA alleles at 0.05 false discovery rate. Most sequenced TCRs were rare (though some public TCRs occurred in many donors).

CDR3 length: 16 residues. V was pared by 2 bases and J by 6 bases, with 10 bases of the junction left unmatched. Looked up from germline, CDR1 is LGHNA and CDR2 is YNFKEQ. This clone appeared a single time. Its specificity is not known. PCR used 60 Vbeta primers and 13 Jbeta primers. Sequencing used immunoSEQ multiplex PCR; TCRdb keeps in-frame clones, though not all of them. The sample consists of 200,000 to 300,000 clones, over 80% of them appearing once. Input material: PBMCs. This sequence joins TRBV4-2 and TRBJ2-7; 10 nucleotides align to TRBD2. This receptor was obtained from a woman aged 40-49 years in good health and CMV-seropositive. The CDR3 spells CASSQNPGLASREQYF. CDR3 sequence (DNA): TGTGCCAGCAGCCAAAATCCGGGACTAGCGTCCCGCGAGCAGTACTTC.